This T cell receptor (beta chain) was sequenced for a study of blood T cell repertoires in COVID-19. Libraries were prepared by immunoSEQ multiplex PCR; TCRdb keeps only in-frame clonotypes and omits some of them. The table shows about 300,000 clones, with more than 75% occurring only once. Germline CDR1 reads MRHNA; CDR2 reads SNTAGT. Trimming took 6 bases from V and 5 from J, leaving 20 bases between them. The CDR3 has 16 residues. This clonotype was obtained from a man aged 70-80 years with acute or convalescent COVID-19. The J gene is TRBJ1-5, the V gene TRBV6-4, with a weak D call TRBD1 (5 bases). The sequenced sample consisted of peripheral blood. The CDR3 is CASRKGDYYGDQPQHF. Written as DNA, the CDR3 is TGTGCCAGCAGGAAAGGGGACTACTATGGGGATCAGCCCCAGCATTTT.